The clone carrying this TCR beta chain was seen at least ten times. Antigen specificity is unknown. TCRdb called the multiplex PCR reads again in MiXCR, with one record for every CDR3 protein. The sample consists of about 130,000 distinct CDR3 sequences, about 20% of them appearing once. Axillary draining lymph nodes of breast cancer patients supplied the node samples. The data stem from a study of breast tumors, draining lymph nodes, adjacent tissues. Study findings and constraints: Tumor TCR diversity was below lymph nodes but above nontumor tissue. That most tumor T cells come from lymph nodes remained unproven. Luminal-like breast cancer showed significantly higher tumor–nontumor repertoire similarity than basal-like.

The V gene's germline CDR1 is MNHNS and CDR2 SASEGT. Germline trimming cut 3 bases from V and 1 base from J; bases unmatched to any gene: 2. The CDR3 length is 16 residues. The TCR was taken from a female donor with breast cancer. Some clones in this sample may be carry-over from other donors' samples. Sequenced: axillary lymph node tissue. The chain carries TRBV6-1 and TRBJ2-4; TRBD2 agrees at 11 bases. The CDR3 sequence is CASSDPSGGAKNIQYF. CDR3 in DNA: TGTGCCAGCAGTGACCCTAGCGGGGGGGCCAAAAACATTCAGTACTTC.